The next 13 T cell receptor beta chains were all read from a single sample in a study of OX40 agonist ivuxolimab in advanced cancers. The protocol was immunoSEQ multiplex PCR, while the TCRdb copy is restricted to in-frame clones and leaves out a portion. The sample holds 65,000 to 75,000 clones, 85% seen once. The starting material was CD4+ or CD8+ T cells sorted from blood, obtained in a trial of the OX40 agonist ivuxolimab. Receptors were obtained from an adult with an advanced solid tumor such as melanoma, head and neck, liver or kidney cancer.

The chain couples TRBV14 to TRBJ1-4, with 8 bases matching TRBD1. The CDR3 runs 14 residues. Germline V gene data show CDR1 as SGHDN and CDR2 as FVKESK. Trimming took 7 bases from V and 0 from J; bases not matched to a gene: 1. CDR3 residues: CASKGQATNEKLFF. CDR3 sequence (DNA): TGTGCCAGCAAGGGACAGGCAACTAATGAAAAACTGTTTTTT.

The chain recombines TRBV7-9 with TRBJ1-6; D ambiguous. The length of the CDR3 is 16 residues. Germline CDR1 SEHNR, CDR2 FQNEAQ (reference sequence). Trimming left V 5 bases short and J 1 base short, with 12 bases between. CDR3 sequence: CASSPPGRSYNSPLHF. As DNA, the CDR3 is TGTGCCAGCAGCCCTCCCGGGCGGTCCTATAATTCACCCCTCCACTTT.

The CDR3 here is CACRGPGANVLTF. CDR3 nucleotide sequence: TGTGCCTGCAGGGGTCCTGGGGCCAACGTCCTGACTTTC. V and J are TRBV30 and TRBJ2-6, with D maybe TRBD1 (6 bases). This CDR3 spans 13 amino acids. CDR1 and CDR2 (germline): GTSNPN, SVGIG (reference sequence). Between the trimmed V and J ends, which lost 6 bases and 2 bases, there was a span of 8 bases.

The genes are TRBV21-1 and TRBJ1-2. TRBV21-1 is a pseudogene locus. The CDR3 extends over 15 amino acids. The CDR3 loop reads CASSAPPGSSKGYTF. The CDR3 nucleotides read TGTGCCAGCAGCGCTCCACCCGGGTCCTCTAAGGGCTACACCTTC.

The chain is built from TRBV7-2 and TRBJ1-3; 9 bases line up with TRBD1. The CDR3 is 16 amino acids. CDR1 SGHTA and CDR2 FQGNSA come from the germline V gene. V shed 2 bases and J 3 bases; nucleotides not matched to a gene: 5. Here the CDR3 reads CASSLMGTGNGNTIYF. CDR3 coding DNA: TGTGCCAGCAGCTTAATGGGGACAGGGAATGGAAACACCATATATTTT.

The rearrangement joins TRBV6-5 to TRBJ1-5; D not certain. The germline CDR1 and CDR2 sequences are MNHEY and SVGAGI. V lost 3 bases and J 6 bases, leaving 9 bases between the germline ends. The CDR3 sequence is 13 residues long. The chain's CDR3 is CASSYSTSQPQHF. CDR3 sequence (DNA): TGTGCCAGCAGTTATTCAACCTCTCAGCCCCAGCATTTT.

With respect to this clone: The same CDR3 also results from other DNA sequences found in this sample. The chain couples TRBV19 to TRBJ1-2; D perhaps matches TRBD1 (5 bases). The V end was cut by 3 bases, the J end by 5 bases, with 7 bases between. Germline assignment: CDR1 LNHDA and CDR2 SQIVND (reference sequence). The CDR3 is made up of 12 amino acids. CDR3 DNA sequence: TGTGCCAGTAGTATTGACAGATATGGCTACACCTTC. Amino acids: CASSIDRYGYTF.

The rearrangement uses TRBV5-1 and TRBJ1-5, with D uncertain. V lost 0 bases, J lost 0 bases, and 10 bases lay in between. The V gene's germline CDR1 is SGHRS and CDR2 YFSETQ. CDR3 length equals 16 residues. CDR3 in DNA: TGCGCCAGCAGCTTGGGCACGGAGAATAGCAATCAGCCCCAGCATTTT. It specifies CASSLGTENSNQPQHF.

V and J are TRBV5-4 and TRBJ1-6; 7 positions match TRBD1. The CDR3 covers 16 residues. CDR1 is SGHNT and CDR2 is YYREEE in the germline V gene (reference sequence). Trimming removed 5 bases from V and 4 bases from J; junction bases left unmatched: 9. The CDR3 coding sequence is TGTGCCAGCAGTTTGACGGGACAGCTATATAATTCACCCCTCCACTTT. It translates to CASSLTGQLYNSPLHF.

The chain employs TRBV7-8 and TRBJ1-1; possibly TRBD1 for D (5 bases). This CDR3 region has 13 residues. Trimming left V 9 bases short and J 3 bases short, with 14 bases between. Germline V gives CDR1 SGHVS, CDR2 FQNEAQ. CDR3 coding DNA: TGTGCCAGTTCGACAGTTCAAGACACTGAAGCTTTCTTT. Translated: CASSTVQDTEAFF.

V gene TRBV21-1 combines with J gene TRBJ1-5. TRBV21-1 corresponds to a pseudogene. The CDR3 length is 15 residues. The CDR3 sequence is CASSKTRVGNQPQHF. CDR3 sequence (DNA): TGTGCCAGCAGCAAAACCCGGGTTGGGAATCAGCCCCAGCATTTT.

The chain couples TRBV6-6 to TRBJ1-2, with D unclear. This CDR3 region has 14 residues. Germline V gene sequence: CDR1 MNHNY, CDR2 SVGAGI (reference sequence). Trimming took 0 bases from V and 5 from J, leaving 10 bases between them. DNA for the CDR3: TGTGCCAGCAGTTACTCGGGAGGGAAGTATGGCTACACCTTC. It specifies CASSYSGGKYGYTF.

The chain joins TRBV19 to TRBJ1-4; weak D call: TRBD1 (6 bases). The CDR3 runs 13 residues. The V gene lost 5 bases and the J gene lost 6 bases, with 10 bases spanning the gap. Germline loops: CDR1 LNHDA, CDR2 SQIVND (reference sequence). CDR3 sequence reads: CASSAQGYEKLFF. Written as DNA, the CDR3 is TGTGCCAGTAGTGCACAGGGTTATGAAAAACTGTTTTTT.